This T cell receptor beta chain emerged from a study of cytomegalovirus exposure and HLA in healthy donors. Study-wide background: A later analysis reported the same platform for the 95 to 150 validation repertoires and the roughly 630 first-cohort repertoires. Study results and caveats: Rare TCR sequences dominated, though some public TCRs recurred in many donors. As confirmed in vitro, a few CMV-associated chains were specific for CMV antigens. First-cohort TCR clusters tended to co-occur in the 120 or so validation repertoires, a later analysis found.

In regard to this clone: The antigen is undetermined.

The J segment lost 1 base and the V segment lost 2 bases, leaving 2 bases of the junction unmatched. The germline CDR1 and CDR2 sequences are SGHRS and YFSETQ. This CDR3 is 14 amino acids long. Measured with immunoSEQ multiplex PCR; TCRdb has only the in-frame clones, and not every one. The sample includes hundreds of thousands of clones, less than 95% of them seen just once. The specimen sequenced was PBMCs. The chain combines TRBV5-1 with TRBJ2-7, with TRBD1 matching 8 bases. The TCR comes from a young woman in good health and CMV-seronegative. The CDR3 sequence is CASSFDRGSYEQYF. The CDR3 DNA follows: TGCGCCAGCAGCTTTGACAGGGGATCCTACGAGCAGTACTTC.